A single T cell receptor (beta chain) is shown here with its context. Its antigen is unidentified. PCR was performed using 60 Vbeta and 13 Jbeta primers. Assay: immunoSEQ multiplex PCR; the TCRdb copy retains only in-frame clones and omits some. The sample's table shows fewer than 100,000 clones. This CDR3 contains 12 residues. In germline, CDR1 is MDHEN, CDR2 SYDVKM. V was cut by 3 bases and J by 4 bases, with 4 bases left in between. This record belongs to a study of cytomegalovirus exposure and HLA in healthy donors. Study context: For the 300 to 450 genotyped donors, about 79% fell within the Caucasian-associated ancestry cluster.

Findings and limits, study-wide: Cytomegalovirus-associated status was assigned to 164 TCR beta chains.

Sequenced: PBMCs. This chain links TRBV28 with TRBJ2-4; D ambiguous. The source of this sequence is a man aged 45-60 years in good health and CMV-seronegative. The chain's CDR3 is CASSFSKNIQYF. The CDR3 DNA sequence: TGTGCCAGCAGTTTCAGTAAAAACATTCAGTACTTC.